The 11 T cell receptor beta chains below all came from one sample that was sequenced in a study of T-cell memory formation after mild COVID-19. Each CDR3 protein is one row after TCRdb ran MiXCR on the 5' RACE reads. This sample has approximately 290,000 distinct CDR3 sequences; more than 15% occur once, and the top ten carry 20% to 25%. The sequenced sample was PBMCs or a T cell subset sorted from them (not recorded which). The source is a man aged 18 to 30 who had mild COVID-19 (a few samples of this study predate the infection). Cell type and time point are not known.

This clonotype appeared a few times. The chain joins TRBV29-1 to TRBJ2-1; TRBD1 is a possible D gene (5 bases). CDR1 and CDR2 from the germline V gene are SQVTM and ANQGSEA. Trimming removed 4 bases at V and 3 bases at J, with 10 bases between. This CDR3 is built from 13 residues. CDR3 bases: TGCAGCGTTGCACCAGACAGCTACAATGAGCAGTTCTTC. Its protein is CSVAPDSYNEQFF.

The chain employs TRBV6-5 and TRBJ1-5; D gene ambiguous. CDR3 length equals 13 residues. The V end lost 5 bases, the J end lost 5 bases, and 10 bases lay between the germline ends. CDR1 is MNHEY, CDR2 SVGAGI, per germline. CDR3 residues: CASSTRPDQPQHF. The CDR3 bases are TGTGCCAGCAGTACTCGACCTGATCAGCCCCAGCATTTT.

The V and J genes are TRBV9 and TRBJ2-7; 7 bases are shared with TRBD1. Germline V CDR1 and CDR2: SGDLS, YYNGEE. J gave up 3 bases and V 4 bases, and 7 bases lay outside the gene matches. The CDR3 sequence is 14 residues long. The CDR3 DNA reads TGTGCCAGCAGCCCCGGACAGGCCGACTACGAGCAGTACGTC. Translated, it gives CASSPGQADYEQYV.

The gene calls are TRBV7-8 and TRBJ2-7, with 9 bases that match TRBD1. Germline loops: CDR1 SGHVS, CDR2 FQNEAQ. The CDR3 has 16 residues. The J segment lost 5 bases and the V segment lost 4 bases, leaving 12 bases of the junction unmatched. CDR3 sequence reads: CASSSPLPGTGHEQYF. As DNA, the CDR3 is TGTGCCAGCAGCTCTCCGCTTCCTGGGACAGGGCACGAGCAGTACTTC.

CDR3 nucleotide sequence: TGCAGTGCTGGGACAGGGGCCCACGAGCAGTACTTC. It is translated as CSAGTGAHEQYF. V gene TRBV20-1 combines with J gene TRBJ2-7, with 10 bases identical to TRBD1. Germline V gives CDR1 DFQATT, CDR2 SNEGSKA (reference sequence). The CDR3 contains 12 residues. V was clipped by 5 bases and J by 5 bases; unmatched bases: 3.

The rearrangement uses TRBV6-6 and TRBJ1-1, with TRBD1 as a possible D gene (5 bases). Trimming pared 5 bases from V and 5 bases from J, leaving 12 bases between. CDR3 length equals 13 residues. CDR1 is MNHNY, CDR2 SVGAGI, per germline (reference sequence). Written as DNA, the CDR3 is TGTGCCAGCAGTACAAGCCCAGGGACTGAAGCTTTCTTT. It translates to CASSTSPGTEAFF.

This chain links TRBV7-2 with TRBJ1-1; D is possibly TRBD1 (6 bases). The CDR3 consists of 13 residues. The ends were cut back, 6 bases at V and 11 bases at J, with 19 bases in the middle. Germline V lookup: CDR1 SGHTA, CDR2 FQGNSA. The chain's CDR3 is CASRNSLGGEAFF. The CDR3 DNA sequence: TGTGCCAGCAGGAATTCACTAGGGGGGGAGGCTTTCTTT.

This clonotype has only a few counts. The chain carries TRBV20-1 and TRBJ2-3; 9 bases line up with TRBD2. This CDR3 has 13 amino acids. The V and J ends lost 6 bases and 8 bases, in that order; junction bases with no gene match: 9. The germline V gene has CDR1 DFQATT and CDR2 SNEGSKA (reference sequence). In DNA form, the CDR3 reads TGCAGTGCCGCCCCAGCGGGGGGAGGTACGCAGTATTTT. Encoded protein: CSAAPAGGGTQYF.

The chain links TRBV20-1 to TRBJ2-1; the D call may be TRBD1 or TRBD2 (5 bases each). Looked up from germline, CDR1 is DFQATT and CDR2 is SNEGSKA (reference sequence). The CDR3 contains 20 residues. V shed 5 bases and J shed 4 bases, with 33 bases lying between them. DNA for the CDR3: TGCAGTGCTGAGGCATTCGGATTACGATCGGGACGGACACTTTACAATGAGCAGTTCTTC. This sequence encodes CSAEAFGLRSGRTLYNEQFF.

A few counts support this clonotype. The V gene is TRBV29-1, the J gene TRBJ2-3; no clear D gene. The germline gives CDR1 SQVTM, CDR2 ANQGSEA. The CDR3 is 13 amino acids. The V end lost 4 bases, the J end lost 4 bases, and 12 bases lay between the germline ends. In DNA, the CDR3 is TGCAGCGTTGCTCGAACGTCCGCAGATACGCAGTATTTT. Residues: CSVARTSADTQYF.

The rearrangement links TRBV11-3 to TRBJ2-5; D might be TRBD2 (5 bases). The germline V gene has CDR1 SGHNT and CDR2 YENEEA. The CDR3 has 13 amino acids. Trimming left V 5 bases short and J 5 bases short, with 12 bases between. This CDR3 reads CASSIGSLETQYF. In DNA form, the CDR3 reads TGTGCCAGCAGCATTGGGAGTTTGGAGACCCAGTACTTC.